The T cell receptor beta chain described here comes from a study of cytomegalovirus exposure and HLA in healthy donors. Study-wide points: The likely explanation for a cluster of highly shared sequence variants was sequencing artifact. Investigators reported under 200 TCR beta chains as tied to cytomegalovirus. TCR beta sequences reportedly predicted most subjects' HLA-A and HLA-B alleles accurately.

The CDR3 contains 16 residues. Per the germline V gene, CDR1 is MDHEN and CDR2 is SYDVKM. Trimming took off 6 bases at V and 0 bases at J, with 15 bases between the two ends. Concerning this clone: The antigen remains unidentified.

Amplification used 60 Vbeta primers and 13 Jbeta primers. Produced via immunoSEQ multiplex PCR; TCRdb's table is partial and in-frame only. This sample lists some 120,000 clones; its ten largest clones have roughly 3.5%. The chain is built from TRBV28 and TRBJ1-5; D is possibly TRBD1 (6 bases). Sequenced input: PBMCs. The clonotype originates from a man aged 30 to 39 in good health and CMV-seronegative. The CDR3 DNA sequence: TGTGCCAGCAGATACACGGGACACTATAGCAATCAGCCCCAGCATTTT. Amino acid sequence: CASRYTGHYSNQPQHF.